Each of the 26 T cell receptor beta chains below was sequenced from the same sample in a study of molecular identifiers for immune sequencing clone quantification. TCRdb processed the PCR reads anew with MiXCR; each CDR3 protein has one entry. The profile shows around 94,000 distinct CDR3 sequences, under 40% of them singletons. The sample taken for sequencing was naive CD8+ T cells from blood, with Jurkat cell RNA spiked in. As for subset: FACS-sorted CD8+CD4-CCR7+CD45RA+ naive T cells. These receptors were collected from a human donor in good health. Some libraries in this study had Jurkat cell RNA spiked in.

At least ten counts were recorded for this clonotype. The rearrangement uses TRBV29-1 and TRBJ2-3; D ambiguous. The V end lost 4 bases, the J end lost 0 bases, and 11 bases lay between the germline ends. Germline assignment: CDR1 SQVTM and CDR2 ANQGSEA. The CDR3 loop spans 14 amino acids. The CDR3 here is CSVVLVLSTDTQYF. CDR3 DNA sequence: TGCAGCGTTGTATTGGTTCTTAGCACAGATACGCAGTATTTT.

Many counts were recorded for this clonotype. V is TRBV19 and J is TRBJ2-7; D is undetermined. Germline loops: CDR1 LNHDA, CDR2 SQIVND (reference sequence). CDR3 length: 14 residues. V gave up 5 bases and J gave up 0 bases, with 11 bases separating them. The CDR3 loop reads CASSPAPGSYEQYF. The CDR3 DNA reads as TGTGCCAGTAGTCCAGCGCCGGGCTCCTACGAGCAGTACTTC.

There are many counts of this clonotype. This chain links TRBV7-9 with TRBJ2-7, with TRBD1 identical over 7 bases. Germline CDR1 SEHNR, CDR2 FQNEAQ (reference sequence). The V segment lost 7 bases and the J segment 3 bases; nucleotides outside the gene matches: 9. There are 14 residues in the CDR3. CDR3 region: CASTEDRRYYEQYF. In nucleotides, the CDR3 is TGTGCCAGCACCGAGGACAGGCGTTACTACGAGCAGTACTTC.

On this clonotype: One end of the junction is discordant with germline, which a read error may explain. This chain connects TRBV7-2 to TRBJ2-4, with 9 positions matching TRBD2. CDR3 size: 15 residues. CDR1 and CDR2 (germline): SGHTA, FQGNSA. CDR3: CASSLGEVAGGGVHF. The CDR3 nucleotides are TGTGCCAGCAGCTTAGGAGAGGTTGCGGGAGGGGGGGTTCACTTC.

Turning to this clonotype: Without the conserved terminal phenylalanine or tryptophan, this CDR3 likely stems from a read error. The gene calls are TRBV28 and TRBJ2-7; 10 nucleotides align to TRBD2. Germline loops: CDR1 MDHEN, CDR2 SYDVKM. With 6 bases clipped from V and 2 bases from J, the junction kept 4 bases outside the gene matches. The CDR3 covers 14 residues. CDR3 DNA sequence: TGTGCCAGCAGCCCGACTAGCGGGCCCTACGAGCAGTACATC. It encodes CASSPTSGPYEQYI.

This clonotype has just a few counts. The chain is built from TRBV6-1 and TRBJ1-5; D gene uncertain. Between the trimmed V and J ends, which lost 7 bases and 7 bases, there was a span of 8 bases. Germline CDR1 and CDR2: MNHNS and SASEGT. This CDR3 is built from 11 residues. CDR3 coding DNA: TGTGCCAGCAACCAGAACCAGCCCCAGCATTTT. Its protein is CASNQNQPQHF.

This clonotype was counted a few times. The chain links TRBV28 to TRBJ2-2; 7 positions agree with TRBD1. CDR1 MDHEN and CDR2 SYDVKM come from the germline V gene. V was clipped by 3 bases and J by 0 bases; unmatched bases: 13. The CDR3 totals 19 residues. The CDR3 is CASSFSLTGEKPNTGELFF. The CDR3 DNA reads TGTGCCAGCAGTTTCTCCCTTACAGGGGAAAAACCGAACACCGGGGAGCTGTTTTTT.

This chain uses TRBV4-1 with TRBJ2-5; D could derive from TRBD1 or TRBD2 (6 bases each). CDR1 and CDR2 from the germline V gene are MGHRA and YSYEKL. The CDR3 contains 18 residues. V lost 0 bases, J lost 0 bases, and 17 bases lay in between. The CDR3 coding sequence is TGCGCCAGCAGCCAAGAGGGGGGCGGGCCCAGCAACCAAGAGACCCAGTACTTC. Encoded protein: CASSQEGGGPSNQETQYF.

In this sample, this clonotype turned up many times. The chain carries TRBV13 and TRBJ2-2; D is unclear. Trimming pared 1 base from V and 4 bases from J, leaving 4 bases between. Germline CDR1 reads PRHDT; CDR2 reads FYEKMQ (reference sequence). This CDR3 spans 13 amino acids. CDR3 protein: CASSLAVTGELFF. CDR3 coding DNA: TGTGCCAGCAGCTTAGCGGTCACCGGGGAGCTGTTTTTT.

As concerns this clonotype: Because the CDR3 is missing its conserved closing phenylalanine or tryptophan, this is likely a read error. The DNA of the CDR3 is TGCGCCAGCAGCCAAGATCTCCTGAGCACAGATACGCAGTATCTT. Protein product: CASSQDLLSTDTQYL. The V call is TRBV4-3, the J call TRBJ2-3; D remains unclear. The CDR3 sequence is 15 residues long. Germline CDR1 reads LGHNA; CDR2 reads YSLEER. With 0 bases removed from V and 0 bases from J, the gap between germline ends came to 7 bases.

CDR3 protein: CASSPGTSRGKPQHF. Here the CDR3 DNA reads TGTGCCAGCAGTCCTGGGACATCCCGCGGTAAGCCCCAGCATTTT. The chain links TRBV12-3 or TRBV12-4 to TRBJ1-5, with D maybe TRBD1 (6 bases). This CDR3 comprises 15 residues. V was pared by 5 bases and J by 8 bases, with 19 bases between.

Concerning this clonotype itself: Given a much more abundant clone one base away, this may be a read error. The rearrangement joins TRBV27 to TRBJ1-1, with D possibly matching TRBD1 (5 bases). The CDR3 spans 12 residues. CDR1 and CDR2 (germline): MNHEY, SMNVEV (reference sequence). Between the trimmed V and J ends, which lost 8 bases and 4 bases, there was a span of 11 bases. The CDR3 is CASSPGPTEAFF. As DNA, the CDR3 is TGTGCCAGCTCCCCAGGGCCCACTGAAGCTTTCTTT.

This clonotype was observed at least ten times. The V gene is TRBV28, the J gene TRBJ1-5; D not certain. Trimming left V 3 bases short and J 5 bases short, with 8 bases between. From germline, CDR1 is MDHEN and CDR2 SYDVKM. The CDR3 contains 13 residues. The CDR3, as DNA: TGTGCCAGCAGTTTTCGAGGCGATCAGCCCCAGCATTTT. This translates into CASSFRGDQPQHF.

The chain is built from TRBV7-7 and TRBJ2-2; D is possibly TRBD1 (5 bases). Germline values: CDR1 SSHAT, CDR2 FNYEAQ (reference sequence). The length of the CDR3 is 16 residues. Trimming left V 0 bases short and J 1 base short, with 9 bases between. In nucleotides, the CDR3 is TGTGCCAGCAGCTTAGCAAGGGGCCAGAACACCGGGGAGCTGTTTTTT. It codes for CASSLARGQNTGELFF.

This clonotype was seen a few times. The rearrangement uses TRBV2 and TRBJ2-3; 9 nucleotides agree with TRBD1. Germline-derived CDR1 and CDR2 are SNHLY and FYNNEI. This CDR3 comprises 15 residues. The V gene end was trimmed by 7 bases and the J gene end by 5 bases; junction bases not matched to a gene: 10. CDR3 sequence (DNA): TGTGCCAGCACCGAAGGGGACAGGGTCATAGATACGCAGTATTTT. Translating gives CASTEGDRVIDTQYF.

The CDR3 is CASSWAPTGEQYF. CDR3 nucleotides: TGTGCCAGCAGCTGGGCCCCGACCGGGGAGCAGTACTTC. The chain links TRBV12-3 or TRBV12-4 to TRBJ2-7; no reliable D call. The germline V and J ends were trimmed by 6 bases and 7 bases, with 16 bases remaining between them. CDR3 length: 13 amino acids.

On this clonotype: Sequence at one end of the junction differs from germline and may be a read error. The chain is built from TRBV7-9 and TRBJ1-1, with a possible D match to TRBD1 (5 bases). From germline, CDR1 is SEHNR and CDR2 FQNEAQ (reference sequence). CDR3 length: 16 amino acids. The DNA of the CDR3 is TGTGCCAACAGCACTGGATGGGGGGGGAAAGGCACTGAAGCTTTCTTT. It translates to CANSTGWGGKGTEAFF.

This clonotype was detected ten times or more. The CDR3 sequence: CSAEKTGKGYEQYF. In DNA, the CDR3 is TGCAGTGCGGAAAAGACAGGGAAGGGGTACGAGCAGTACTTC. The rearrangement uses TRBV20-1 and TRBJ2-7, with 7 positions matching TRBD1. Germline V gene lookup returns CDR1 DFQATT and CDR2 SNEGSKA (reference sequence). The CDR3 runs 14 residues. V dropped 6 bases and J dropped 4; count of bases not matched to a gene: 12.

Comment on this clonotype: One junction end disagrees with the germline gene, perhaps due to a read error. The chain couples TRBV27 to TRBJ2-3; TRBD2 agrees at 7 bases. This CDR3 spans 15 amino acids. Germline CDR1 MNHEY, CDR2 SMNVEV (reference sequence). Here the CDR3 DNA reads TGTGCCAGCAGCCGCGGGACTACTAGCACAGATACGCAGTCTTTT. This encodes CASSRGTTSTDTQSF.

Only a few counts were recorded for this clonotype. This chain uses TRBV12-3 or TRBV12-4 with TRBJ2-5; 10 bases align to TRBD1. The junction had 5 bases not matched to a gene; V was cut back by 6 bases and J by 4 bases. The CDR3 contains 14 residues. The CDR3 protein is CASSPTGGPETQYF. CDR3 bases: TGTGCCAGCAGCCCGACAGGGGGCCCAGAGACCCAGTACTTC.

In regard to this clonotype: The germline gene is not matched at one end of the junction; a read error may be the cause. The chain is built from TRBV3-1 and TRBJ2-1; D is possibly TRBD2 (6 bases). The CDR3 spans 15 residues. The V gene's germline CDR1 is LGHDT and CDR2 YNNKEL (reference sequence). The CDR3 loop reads CASSPGLSFYDEQFF. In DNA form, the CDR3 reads TGTGCCAGCAGCCCGGGACTGTCGTTCTACGATGAGCAGTTCTTC.

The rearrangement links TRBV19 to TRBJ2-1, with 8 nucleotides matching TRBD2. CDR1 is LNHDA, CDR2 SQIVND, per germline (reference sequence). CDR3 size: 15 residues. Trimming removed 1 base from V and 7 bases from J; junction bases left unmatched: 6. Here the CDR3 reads CASSIGAGAGNEQFF. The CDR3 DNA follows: TGTGCCAGTAGTATAGGAGCGGGGGCCGGGAATGAGCAGTTCTTC.

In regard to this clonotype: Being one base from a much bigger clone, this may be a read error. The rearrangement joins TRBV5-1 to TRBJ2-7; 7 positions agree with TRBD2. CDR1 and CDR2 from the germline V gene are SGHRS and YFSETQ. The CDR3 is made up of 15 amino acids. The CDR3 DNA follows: TGCGCCAGCAGCTTAATCGGCGGGAGCTCCTACGAGCAGTGCTTC. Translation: CASSLIGGSSYEQCF.

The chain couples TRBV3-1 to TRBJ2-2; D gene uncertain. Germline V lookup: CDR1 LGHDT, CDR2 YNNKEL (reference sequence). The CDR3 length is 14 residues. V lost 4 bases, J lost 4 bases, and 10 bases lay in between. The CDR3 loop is CASSPPPGTGELFF. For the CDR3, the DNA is TGTGCCAGCAGCCCCCCCCCCGGCACCGGGGAGCTGTTTTTT.

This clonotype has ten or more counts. The CDR3 protein is CASSSPHLEAQHF. DNA for the CDR3: TGTGCCAGCAGCTCCCCCCATCTGGAAGCCCAGCATTTT. The J gene is TRBJ1-5, the V gene TRBV7-2; D is unresolved. The CDR3 spans 13 residues. V shed 4 bases and J shed 11 bases, with 15 bases lying between them. Germline lookup yields CDR1 SGHTA and CDR2 FQGNSA. Drawing the rest from reference TRBV7-2 and TRBJ1-5, the complete variable domain is GAGVSQSPSNKVTEKGKDVELRCDPISGHTALYWYRQSLGQGLEFLIYFQGNSAPDKSGLPSDRFSAERTGGSVSTLTIQRTQQEDSAVYLCASSSPHLEAQHFGDGTRLSIL.

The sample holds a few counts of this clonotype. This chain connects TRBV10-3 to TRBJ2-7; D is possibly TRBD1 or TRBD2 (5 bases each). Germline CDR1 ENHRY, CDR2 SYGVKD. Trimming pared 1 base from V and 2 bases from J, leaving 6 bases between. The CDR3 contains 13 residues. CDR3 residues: CAISEWGPYEQYF. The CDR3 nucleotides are TGTGCCATCAGTGAGTGGGGACCCTACGAGCAGTACTTC.